A selection of T cell receptor beta chains follows, all from one sample in a study of OX40 agonist ivuxolimab in advanced cancers. The method was immunoSEQ multiplex PCR; TCRdb's version includes in-frame clones alone and lacks a portion of them. The data hold about 50,000 clones, with 70% to 80% observed a single time. The sequences come from CD4+ or CD8+ T cells sorted from blood, collected in a trial of the OX40 agonist ivuxolimab. All receptors derive from an adult with an advanced solid tumor such as melanoma, head and neck, liver or kidney cancer. Both conserved end residues are part of each CDR3. A D gene is named only where the DNA matches it firmly. Clone size is stated in some rows and not others, as once, few, many or a class when expanded.

size: .
D: .
J: TRBJ1-5
V: TRBV19
DNA: TGTGCCAGTAACCCTGGACACGAAACTAATCAGCCCCAGCATTTT
CDR3: CASNPGHETNQPQHF

size: .
D: .
J: TRBJ1-6
V: TRBV27
DNA: TGTGCCAGCAGTTCCTATAATTCACCCCTCCACTTT
CDR3: CASSSYNSPLHF

size: .
D: TRBD1
J: TRBJ2-5
V: TRBV18
DNA: TGTGCCAGCTCACCAACAGGGGTATGGGAGACCCAGTACTTC
CDR3: CASSPTGVWETQYF

size: .
D: .
J: TRBJ2-1
V: TRBV29-1
DNA: TGCAGCGTTCTAAAGATGCAATACAATGAGCAGTTCTTC
CDR3: CSVLKMQYNEQFF

size: .
D: TRBD1
J: TRBJ1-2
V: TRBV5-8
DNA: TGTGCCAGCAGCAAGGACAGGCTACTCTATGGCTACACCTTC
CDR3: CASSKDRLLYGYTF

size: .
D: TRBD2
J: TRBJ2-1
V: TRBV5-4
DNA: TGTGCCAGCAGCTTGGTATGGGCTAGCGGGGGTGGAGAGCAGTTCTTC
CDR3: CASSLVWASGGGEQFF

size: .
D: TRBD1
J: TRBJ2-5
V: TRBV5-4
DNA: TGTGCCAGCAGCTTAGGACAGGGGGCGAGGGAGACCCAGTACTTC
CDR3: CASSLGQGARETQYF

size: .
D: TRBD1
J: TRBJ2-3
V: TRBV9
DNA: TGTGCCAGCAGCCTCCGGGACAGGGGTACATCGATGACAGATACGCAGTATTTT
CDR3: CASSLRDRGTSMTDTQYF

size: few
D: .
J: TRBJ2-4
V: TRBV5-6
DNA: TGTGCCAGCAGCCTGGGTTGGGAGTATTACTTC
CDR3: CASSLGWEYYF

size: .
D: TRBD1
J: TRBJ2-6
V: TRBV4-3
DNA: TGCGCCAGCAGCCGAAGAGCGGGACAGGGGGCGTCGGGGGCCAACGTCCTGACTTTC
CDR3: CASSRRAGQGASGANVLTF

size: .
D: .
J: TRBJ1-6
V: TRBV5-4
DNA: TGCGCCAGCAGCCAAGAGGGGGGTACTCCCCTCCACTTT
CDR3: CASSQEGGTPLHF

size: .
D: .
J: TRBJ1-1
V: TRBV6-6
DNA: TGTGCCAGCAGCACTCCTCGCCGGAACACTGAAGCTTTCTTT
CDR3: CASSTPRRNTEAFF

size: once
D: .
J: TRBJ1-6
V: TRBV15
DNA: TGTGCCACCAGCAGGGGGAAGGGAAGCTCCTATAATTCACCCCTCCACTTT
CDR3: CATSRGKGSSYNSPLHF

size: .
D: .
J: TRBJ1-1
V: TRBV15
DNA: TGTGCCACCAGCAGGACAGGGAACACTGAAGCTTTCTTT
CDR3: CATSRTGNTEAFF

size: .
D: TRBD1
J: TRBJ1-6
V: TRBV7-2
DNA: TGTGCCAGCAGGCATGTCAAACATGGGACAGGACTCTATAATTCACCCCTCCACTTT
CDR3: CASRHVKHGTGLYNSPLHF

size: .
D: .
J: TRBJ1-4
V: TRBV5-6
DNA: TGTGCCAGCAGCTTCGGACACTTGGGGGAAAAACTGTTTTTT
CDR3: CASSFGHLGEKLFF

size: .
D: .
J: TRBJ2-1
V: TRBV6-1
DNA: TGTGCCAGCAGTGAAGTAGGCAGGGCCCCCAATGAGCAGTTCTTC
CDR3: CASSEVGRAPNEQFF

size: .
D: .
J: TRBJ1-5
V: TRBV6-5
DNA: TGTGCCAGCAGCCTTGACAGGCTTCAAGGGCCCCAGCATTTT
CDR3: CASSLDRLQGPQHF

size: .
D: .
J: TRBJ1-1
V: TRBV29-1
DNA: TGCAGCGTTGGGCACCCGAGCACTGAAGCTTTCTTT
CDR3: CSVGHPSTEAFF

size: .
D: .
J: TRBJ1-1
V: TRBV12-5
DNA: TGTGCTAGTGGTTTGCCAGGTACGTCCTATGAAGCTTTCTTT
CDR3: CASGLPGTSYEAFF

size: .
D: TRBD1
J: TRBJ2-7
V: TRBV18
DNA: TGTGCCAGCTCACTGGGACAGGGAGCCGAGCAGTACTTC
CDR3: CASSLGQGAEQYF

size: .
D: .
J: TRBJ1-1
V: TRBV19
DNA: TGTGCCAGTAGTGTACAGGGAAGAGGCACTGAAGCTTTCTTT
CDR3: CASSVQGRGTEAFF

size: few
D: .
J: TRBJ1-1
V: TRBV28
DNA: TGTGCCAGCAGTTTTGAGGGTTGGGCTGAAGCTTTCTTT
CDR3: CASSFEGWAEAFF

size: .
D: TRBD2
J: TRBJ2-3
V: TRBV5-1
DNA: TGCGCCAGCAGCTTGCCAGCGGGACGCACAGATACGCAGTATTTT
CDR3: CASSLPAGRTDTQYF

size: .
D: .
J: TRBJ2-2
V: TRBV7-2
DNA: TGTGCCAGCAGCTTGACCACCACCGGGGAGCTGTTTTTT
CDR3: CASSLTTTGELFF

size: .
D: .
J: TRBJ2-1
V: TRBV29-1
DNA: TGCAGCGTTGAACCCCTTAGCGGTAGCTCCTACAATGAGCAGTTCTTC
CDR3: CSVEPLSGSSYNEQFF

size: .
D: .
J: TRBJ2-5
V: TRBV27
DNA: TGTGCCAGCAGTTTAGGTTTTAGGGAGACCCAGTACTTC
CDR3: CASSLGFRETQYF

size: .
D: .
J: TRBJ2-1
V: TRBV5-1
DNA: TGCGCCAGCAGCGGACTGGGACACATCTACAATGAGCAGTTCTTC
CDR3: CASSGLGHIYNEQFF

size: .
D: TRBD2
J: TRBJ2-5
V: TRBV7-3
DNA: TGTGCCAGCAGCCCCCTAGCGGGGATCCAAGAGACCCAGTACTTC
CDR3: CASSPLAGIQETQYF

size: few
D: .
J: TRBJ1-1
V: TRBV7-2
DNA: TGTGCCAGCAGCGCAACTCTGAACACTGAAGCTTTCTTT
CDR3: CASSATLNTEAFF

size: .
D: .
J: TRBJ2-7
V: TRBV10-2
DNA: TGCGCCAGCAGTGAGGCTCAGGGTAGCTCCTACGAGCAGTACTTC
CDR3: CASSEAQGSSYEQYF